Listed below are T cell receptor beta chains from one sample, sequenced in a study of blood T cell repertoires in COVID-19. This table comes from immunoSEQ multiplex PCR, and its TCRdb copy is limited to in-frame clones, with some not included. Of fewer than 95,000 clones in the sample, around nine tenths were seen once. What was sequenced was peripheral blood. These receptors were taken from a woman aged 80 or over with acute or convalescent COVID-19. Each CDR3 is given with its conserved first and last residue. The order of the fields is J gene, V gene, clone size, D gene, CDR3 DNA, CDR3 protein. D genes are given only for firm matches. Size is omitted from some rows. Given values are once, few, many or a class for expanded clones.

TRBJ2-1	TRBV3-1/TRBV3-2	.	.	TGTGCCAGCAGCTGCACGAGTCCCCATTCCGACAATGAGCAGTTCTTC	CASSCTSPHSDNEQFF
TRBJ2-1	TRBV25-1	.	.	TGTGCCAGCAGTGAAGGGGGCGGGGGCTCCTACAATGAGCAGTTCTTC	CASSEGGGGSYNEQFF
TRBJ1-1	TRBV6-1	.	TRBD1	TGTGCCAGCAGTGAAGAACCGAGGACAGGACTGGGCACTGAAGCTTTCTTT	CASSEEPRTGLGTEAFF
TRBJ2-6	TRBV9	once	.	TGTGCCAGGGCATCCGGGGCCAACGTCCTGACTTTC	CARASGANVLTF
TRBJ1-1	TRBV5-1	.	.	TGCGCCAGCAGCGACTGGGACACTGAAGCTTTCTTT	CASSDWDTEAFF
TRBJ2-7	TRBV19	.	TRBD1	TGTGCCAGTAGTGGACTGACAGGGTGGAGTGACGAGCAGTACTTC	CASSGLTGWSDEQYF
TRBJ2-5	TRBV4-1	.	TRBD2	TGCGCCAGCAGCCAATTCGGACTAGCGGGAGTGGAGACCCAGTACTTC	CASSQFGLAGVETQYF
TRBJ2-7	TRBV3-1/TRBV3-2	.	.	TGTGCCAGCAGCCAAGGAGGTGGGAGTCGCTACGAGCAGTACTTC	CASSQGGGSRYEQYF
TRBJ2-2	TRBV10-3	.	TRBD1	TGTGCCATCAGTCGGACAGGCCAGAACACCGGGGAGCTGTTTTTT	CAISRTGQNTGELFF
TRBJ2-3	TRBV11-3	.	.	TGTGCCAGCAGCTTAGGGCGGGAATTCCCAGATACGCAGTATTTT	CASSLGREFPDTQYF
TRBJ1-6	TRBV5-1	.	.	TGCGCCAGCAGCTTCGGTCAGGGGAAAAGGGGTAATTCACCCCTCCACTTT	CASSFGQGKRGNSPLHF
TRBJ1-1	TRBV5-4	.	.	TGTGCCAGCAGCACCGGGACATGGAACACTGAAGCTTTCTTT	CASSTGTWNTEAFF
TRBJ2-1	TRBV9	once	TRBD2	TGTGCCAGCAGCGTAGACCTAGCGGGAGTTCTCCTCTTC	CASSVDLAGVLLF
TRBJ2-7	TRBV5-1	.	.	TGCGCCAGCAGCTTGGGCCGCACGTACGGGAGAGGCTACGAGCAGTACTTC	CASSLGRTYGRGYEQYF